One and the same sample provided the 18 T cell receptor beta chains below, sequenced in a study of T-cell memory formation after mild COVID-19. TCRdb independently ran MiXCR on the 5' RACE reads; one entry per CDR3 protein. This table has a few hundred thousand distinct CDR3 sequences, approximately 14% appearing once. The sample taken for sequencing was PBMCs or a T cell subset sorted from them (not recorded which). The receptor source for this set is a man in his late teens or twenties who had mild COVID-19 (a few samples of this study predate the infection). Cell type and time point are not known.

This clonotype was detected many times. V gene TRBV4-3 combines with J gene TRBJ2-3, with D perhaps matching TRBD2 (5 bases). The V end was cut by 0 bases, the J end by 7 bases, with 11 bases between. The CDR3 has 14 amino acids. The germline gives CDR1 LGHNA, CDR2 YSLEER. In DNA form, the CDR3 reads TGCGCCAGCAGCCAAGATCGGGCGGGTTATACGCAGTATTTT. Translation: CASSQDRAGYTQYF.

With regard to this clonotype: A much larger clone lies one base from this, so it may be a read error. The chain uses TRBV12-3 or TRBV12-4 and TRBJ2-3; D unclear. CDR3 length equals 12 residues. The CDR3 DNA reads as TGTGCCAGCAGTTTAGCTGCAGATAAGCAGTATTTT. It yields the protein CASSLAADKQYF.

This clonotype was counted between two and nine times. The CDR3 DNA sequence: TGCAGTGCCACTTCCGGGACAGGGGGCGCTTACGAGCAGTACGTC. This sequence encodes CSATSGTGGAYEQYV. The rearrangement joins TRBV20-1 to TRBJ2-7; 12 bases fit TRBD1. V shed 6 bases and J 4 bases; nucleotides not matched to a gene: 10. This CDR3 comprises 15 residues. Germline V lookup: CDR1 DFQATT, CDR2 SNEGSKA (reference sequence).

The chain carries TRBV28 and TRBJ2-7, with 8 positions matching TRBD1. The length of the CDR3 is 13 residues. CDR1 and CDR2 (germline): MDHEN, SYDVKM. V lost 6 bases, J lost 7 bases, and 8 bases stayed unmatched. CDR3 region: CASSLNRGEEQYV. CDR3 nucleotides: TGTGCCAGCAGCCTCAACAGGGGGGAAGAGCAGTACGTC.

This clonotype was detected ten times or more. This chain links TRBV25-1 with TRBJ2-1; 7 bases map to TRBD2. The V gene end was trimmed by 8 bases and the J gene end by 13 bases; junction bases not matched to a gene: 5. The germline CDR1 and CDR2 sequences are MGHDK and SYGVNS. The CDR3 has 10 amino acids. Written as DNA, the CDR3 is TGTGCCAGCGGGGCGGGGGAACAGTTCTTC. Translated, it gives CASGAGEQFF. The variable domain in full, with the rest retrieved from reference TRBV25-1 and TRBJ2-1, is EADIYQTPRYLVIGTGKKITLECSQTMGHDKMYWYQQDPGMELHLIHYSYGVNSTEKGDLSSESTVSRIRTEHFPLTLESARPSHTSQYLCASGAGEQFFGPGTRLTVL.

The V and J genes are TRBV12-3 or TRBV12-4 and TRBJ2-2; perhaps TRBD1 as D (6 bases). V lost 3 bases, J lost 10 bases, and 9 bases lay in between. The length of the CDR3 is 12 residues. The CDR3 loop is CASSFEGVELFF. The CDR3 DNA follows: TGTGCCAGCAGTTTCGAGGGGGTGGAGCTGTTTTTT.

A few counts support this clonotype. The chain joins TRBV27 to TRBJ1-1; D might be TRBD1 (5 bases). From germline, CDR1 is MNHEY and CDR2 SMNVEV (reference sequence). This CDR3 has 11 amino acids. V dropped 6 bases and J dropped 10 bases, with 12 bases sitting between them. CDR3 loop: CASRIGEVAFF. CDR3 in DNA: TGTGCCAGCAGGATAGGGGAGGTAGCTTTCTTT.

The genes are TRBV20-1 and TRBJ2-3, with D maybe TRBD2 (5 bases). Trimming cost V 5 bases and J 1 base, with 16 bases left between them. From germline, CDR1 is DFQATT and CDR2 SNEGSKA (reference sequence). This CDR3 contains 15 residues. The CDR3 loop reads CSAGVLAGGTDTQYF. The DNA of the CDR3 is TGCAGTGCTGGGGTACTTGCGGGTGGCACAGATACGCAGTATTTT.

This chain links TRBV5-5 with TRBJ2-3, with a possible D match to TRBD1 (5 bases). CDR1 is SGHKS, CDR2 YYEKEE, per germline (reference sequence). With 6 bases removed from V and 0 bases from J, the gap between germline ends came to 20 bases. The CDR3 has 17 amino acids. CDR3 DNA sequence: TGTGCCAGCACCTTTCGAGTCGACAGCCTGAGCACAGATACGCAGTATTTT. It specifies CASTFRVDSLSTDTQYF.

The chain uses TRBV7-2 and TRBJ2-5, with 8 bases matching TRBD2. V shed 6 bases and J 1 base; nucleotides not matched to a gene: 13. Germline CDR1 SGHTA, CDR2 FQGNSA. The CDR3 consists of 17 residues. The CDR3 DNA reads as TGTGCCAGCAGTTACCAGAGGCTAGCGGGCGGCCAAGAGACCCAGTACTTC. Translating gives CASSYQRLAGGQETQYF.

The rearrangement joins TRBV7-7 to TRBJ2-7, with 8 bases matching TRBD1. The DNA end favors TRBJ2-1, so the J call may be wrong. Germline V lookup: CDR1 SSHAT, CDR2 FNYEAQ (reference sequence). CDR3 size: 13 residues. This chain's CDR3 is CASSIGTGYEQFF. In DNA, the CDR3 is TGTGCCAGCAGCATAGGGACAGGCTATGAGCAGTTCTTC.

This clonotype came up a few times. The chain joins TRBV4-3 to TRBJ2-5; TRBD1 aligns across 7 bases. Germline V lookup: CDR1 LGHNA, CDR2 YSLEER. The CDR3 length is 13 residues. V shed 4 bases and J 5 bases; nucleotides not matched to a gene: 4. The CDR3 region has the DNA TGCGCCAGCAGCCGGACAGGCGTGGAGACCCAGTACTTC. This codes for CASSRTGVETQYF.

The chain links TRBV12-3 or TRBV12-4 to TRBJ1-2; 8 nucleotides match TRBD1. This CDR3 is 15 amino acids long. J gave up 7 bases and V 3 bases, and 10 bases lay outside the gene matches. CDR3 protein: CASSFSGQGDSGYTF. The CDR3 bases are TGTGCCAGCAGTTTCTCCGGACAGGGTGATTCTGGCTACACCTTC.

The chain uses TRBV20-1 and TRBJ1-6; tentatively, D is TRBD1 (5 bases). The germline CDR1 and CDR2 sequences are DFQATT and SNEGSKA (reference sequence). Trimming shortened V by 0 bases and J by 10 bases, and 13 bases separated the two germline ends. The CDR3 sequence is 14 residues long. Here the CDR3 reads CSARDRGVRSPLHF. The CDR3 DNA follows: TGCAGTGCTAGAGATCGGGGGGTACGATCACCCCTCCACTTT.

This clonotype turned up a few times. The gene calls are TRBV7-9 and TRBJ1-5; no definite D call. Trimming left V 5 bases short and J 0 bases short, with 8 bases between. The CDR3 runs 14 residues. The germline gives CDR1 SEHNR, CDR2 FQNEAQ (reference sequence). CDR3 bases: TGTGCCAGCAGCCGTAGCAATAGCAATCAGCCCCAGCATTTT. Translation: CASSRSNSNQPQHF.

There are many counts of this clonotype. This sequence joins TRBV5-1 and TRBJ2-2; D unresolved. Germline lookup yields CDR1 SGHRS and CDR2 YFSETQ. V was clipped by 0 bases and J by 4 bases, with 10 bases between them. The CDR3 has 15 residues. CDR3 loop: CASSLAGLFTGELFF. The CDR3 bases are TGCGCCAGCAGCTTGGCCGGCCTATTCACCGGGGAGCTGTTTTTT.

This clonotype was counted a few times. V usage is TRBV18 and J usage is TRBJ2-3; TRBD2 agrees at 11 bases. Germline lookup yields CDR1 KGHSH and CDR2 LQKENI. The V segment lost 3 bases and the J segment 0 bases; nucleotides outside the gene matches: 2. The CDR3 loop spans 16 amino acids. As DNA, the CDR3 is TGTGCCAGCTCACCCAGACTAGCGGGAAGCACAGATACGCAGTATTTT. Amino acid sequence: CASSPRLAGSTDTQYF.

This clonotype was counted at least ten times. V is TRBV4-1 and J is TRBJ1-3; D remains ambiguous. Trimming shortened V by 4 bases and J by 4 bases, and 5 bases separated the two germline ends. Germline V lookup: CDR1 MGHRA, CDR2 YSYEKL. The CDR3 sequence is 12 residues long. DNA of the CDR3: TGCGCCAGCAGCCCGGGAGGAAACACCATATATTTT. Protein sequence: CASSPGGNTIYF.